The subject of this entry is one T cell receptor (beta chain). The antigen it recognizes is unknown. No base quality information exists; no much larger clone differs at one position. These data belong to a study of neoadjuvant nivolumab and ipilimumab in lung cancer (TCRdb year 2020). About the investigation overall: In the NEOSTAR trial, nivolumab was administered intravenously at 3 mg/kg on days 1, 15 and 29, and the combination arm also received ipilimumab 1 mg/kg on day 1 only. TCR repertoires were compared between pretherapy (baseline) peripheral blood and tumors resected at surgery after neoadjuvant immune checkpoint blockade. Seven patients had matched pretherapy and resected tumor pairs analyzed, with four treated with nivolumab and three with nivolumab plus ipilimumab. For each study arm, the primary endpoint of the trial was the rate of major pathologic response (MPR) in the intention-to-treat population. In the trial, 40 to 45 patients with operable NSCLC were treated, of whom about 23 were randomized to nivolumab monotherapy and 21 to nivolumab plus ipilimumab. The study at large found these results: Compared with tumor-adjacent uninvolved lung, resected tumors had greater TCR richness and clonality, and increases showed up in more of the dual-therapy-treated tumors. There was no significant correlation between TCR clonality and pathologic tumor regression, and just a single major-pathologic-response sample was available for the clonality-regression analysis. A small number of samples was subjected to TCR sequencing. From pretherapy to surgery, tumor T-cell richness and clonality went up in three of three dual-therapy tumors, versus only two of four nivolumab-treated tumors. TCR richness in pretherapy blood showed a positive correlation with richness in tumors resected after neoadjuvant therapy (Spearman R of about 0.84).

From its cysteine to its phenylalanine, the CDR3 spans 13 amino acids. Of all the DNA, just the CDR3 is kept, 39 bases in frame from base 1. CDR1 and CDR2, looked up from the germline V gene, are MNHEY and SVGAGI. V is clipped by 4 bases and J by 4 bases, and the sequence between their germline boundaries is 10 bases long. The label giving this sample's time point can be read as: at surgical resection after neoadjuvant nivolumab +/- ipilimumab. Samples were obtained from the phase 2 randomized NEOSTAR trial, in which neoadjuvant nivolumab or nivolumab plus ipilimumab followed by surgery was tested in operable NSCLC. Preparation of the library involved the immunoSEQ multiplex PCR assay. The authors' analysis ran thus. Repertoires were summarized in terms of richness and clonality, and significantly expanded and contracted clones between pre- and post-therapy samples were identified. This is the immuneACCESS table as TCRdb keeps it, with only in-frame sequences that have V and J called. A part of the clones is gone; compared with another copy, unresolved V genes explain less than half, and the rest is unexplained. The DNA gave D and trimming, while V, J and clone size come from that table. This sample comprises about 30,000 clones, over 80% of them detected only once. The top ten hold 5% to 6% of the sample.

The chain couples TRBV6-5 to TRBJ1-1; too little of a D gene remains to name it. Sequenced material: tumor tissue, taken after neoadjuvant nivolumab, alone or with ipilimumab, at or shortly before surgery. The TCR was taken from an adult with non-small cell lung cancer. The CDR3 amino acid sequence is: CASSLGWSTEAFF. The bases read TGTGCCAGCAGTTTGGGTTGGAGCACTGAAGCTTTCTTT.